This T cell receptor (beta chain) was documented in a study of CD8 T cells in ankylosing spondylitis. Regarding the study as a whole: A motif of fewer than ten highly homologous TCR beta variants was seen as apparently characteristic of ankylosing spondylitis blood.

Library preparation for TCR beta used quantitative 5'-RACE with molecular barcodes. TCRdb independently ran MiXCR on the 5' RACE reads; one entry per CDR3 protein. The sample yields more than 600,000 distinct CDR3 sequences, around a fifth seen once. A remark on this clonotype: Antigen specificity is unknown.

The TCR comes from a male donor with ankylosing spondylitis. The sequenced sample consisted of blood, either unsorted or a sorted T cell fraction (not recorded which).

CDR3 nucleotide sequence: TGTGCCAGCAGGATGACTTGGGAGCAGTACTTC. It translates to CASRMTWEQYF. The genes are TRBV5-8 and TRBJ2-7; D remains unclear. Germline V gene data show CDR1 as SGHTS and CDR2 as YDEGEE. With 5 bases removed from V and 7 bases from J, the gap between germline ends came to 10 bases. This CDR3 is built from 11 residues.